This is a list of T cell receptor beta chains from one sample in a study of memory CD4+ T cells and cytomegalovirus serostatus. Method: immunoSEQ multiplex PCR; TCRdb's copy keeps in-frame clones and lacks some. The sample records just under 60,000 clones, about three quarters being singletons. What was sequenced was memory CD4+ T cells from blood. The receptors stem from an adult in good health and CMV-seronegative. The CDR3 runs from the conserved cysteine through the conserved F or W. A D gene is named only where the DNA matches it firmly. Size tells how often a clone was seen (once, few, many) or the class of an expanded clone, and some rows leave it out.

j_call v_call clone_size d_call cdr3_aa cdr3_nt
TRBJ2-1 TRBV18 NA TRBD2 CASSHQRTSGNNEQFF TGTGCCAGCTCACATCAACGAACTAGCGGGAACAATGAGCAGTTCTTC
TRBJ2-5 TRBV5-5 NA NA CATEASAMGTQYF TGTGCCACCGAGGCTAGCGCAATGGGGACCCAGTACTTC
TRBJ1-1 TRBV18 NA NA CASSPPSLMGVEAFF TGTGCCAGCTCACCACCCTCTTTAATGGGTGTTGAAGCTTTCTTT
TRBJ2-1 TRBV5-4 NA NA CASSLEVNNNEQFF TGTGCCAGCAGCTTGGAGGTCAACAACAATGAGCAGTTCTTC
TRBJ2-1 TRBV29-1 NA NA CSASRDNEQFF TGCAGCGCCTCTAGGGATAATGAGCAGTTCTTC
TRBJ2-2 TRBV14 once TRBD1 CASSGLRQGDTGELFF TGTGCCAGCAGCGGCCTACGGCAGGGGGACACCGGGGAGCTGTTTTTT
TRBJ2-3 TRBV7-9 NA NA CASSLDTDTQYF TGTGCCAGCAGCTTAGATACAGATACGCAGTATTTT
TRBJ1-3 TRBV2 NA NA CASSGTALGNTIYF TGTGCCAGCAGCGGGACTGCTCTTGGAAACACCATATATTTT
TRBJ2-7 TRBV5-6 NA TRBD1 CASSPRRTGYHEQYF TGTGCCAGCAGCCCCCGGAGGACAGGATATCACGAGCAGTACTTC
TRBJ2-3 TRBV2 NA NA CASDQTPDTQYF TGTGCCAGCGACCAAACCCCAGATACGCAGTATTTT
TRBJ1-2 TRBV6-6 NA NA CASSYLGSYGYTF TGTGCCAGCAGTTACCTAGGGAGCTATGGCTACACCTTC
TRBJ2-7 TRBV14 few NA CASSLSVGSRTYEQYF TGTGCCAGCAGCCTTTCGGTAGGGTCGAGAACCTACGAGCAGTACTTC
TRBJ2-6 TRBV19 NA NA CASRGLETGANVLTF TGTGCCAGTAGAGGTCTGGAGACTGGGGCCAACGTCCTGACTTTC
TRBJ2-5 TRBV7-9 NA NA CASSLDPPEGETQYF TGTGCCAGCAGCTTAGATCCCCCGGAAGGGGAGACCCAGTACTTC
TRBJ1-1 TRBV18 NA NA CASSPGRVGVEAFF TGTGCCAGCTCACCAGGCAGGGTCGGCGTTGAAGCTTTCTTT
TRBJ1-5 TRBV6-1 NA TRBD1 CASIRDRDSNQPQHF TGTGCCAGCATCCGGGACAGGGATAGCAATCAGCCCCAGCATTTT
TRBJ1-4 TRBV19 NA NA CASSISTATNEKLFF TGTGCCAGTAGTATTTCCACAGCAACTAATGAAAAACTGTTTTTT